This T cell receptor (beta chain) was recovered during a study of cytomegalovirus exposure and HLA in healthy donors. Overall study: One earlier analysis, a look at 150 million to 200 million T cells, found some 100 million unique TCR beta sequences. As released early, the data held 65 million to 90 million unique TCRs from HLA-typed donors. Points from the study as a whole: About 87% or about 30% of the time was how often most TCR beta V segments were productive, according to an earlier analysis.

As concerns this clone: Its antigen is not identified.

The CDR3 has 16 amino acids. With 0 bases clipped from V and 8 bases from J, the junction kept 9 bases outside the gene matches. Germline CDR1 is MNHEY and CDR2 is SVGAGI. With 60 Vbeta and 13 Jbeta primers, the PCR was carried out. TCRdb keeps only in-frame clones here, not all; method: immunoSEQ multiplex PCR. The table includes over 150,000 clones, around 68% detected once. The origin of this receptor is a man between 45 and 60 years old in good health and CMV-seronegative. The V gene is TRBV6-5, the J gene TRBJ1-4; 7 bases line up with TRBD1. The source material was PBMCs. CDR3 in DNA: TGTGCCAGCAGTTACTCGAGAGGGGGCAGGGCGGAAAAACTGTTTTTT. This translates into CASSYSRGGRAEKLFF.